This T cell receptor beta chain was identified during a study of cytomegalovirus exposure and HLA in healthy donors. Study-wide findings and caveats: Specificity of a few CMV-associated chains for CMV antigens was verified in vitro.

This clone was found a few times. Its antigen is currently unknown. Germline loops: CDR1 MGHRA, CDR2 YSYEKL. CDR3 size: 16 residues. Trimming left V 0 bases short and J 0 bases short, with 6 bases between. From the roughly 120-subject validation cohort, which was separate from the roughly 680-subject first cohort, the donors were drawn. Assay: immunoSEQ multiplex PCR; the TCRdb copy retains only in-frame clones and omits some. The repertoire holds some 90,000 clones, 70% to 90% seen once, with around 3.9% in the top ten. The genes are TRBV4-1 and TRBJ1-6, with no clear D. This TCR came from a woman in her 30s in good health and CMV-seronegative. Sequenced: PBMCs. CDR3 coding DNA: TGCGCCAGCAGCCAAGATCCGTACTCCTATAATTCACCCCTCCACTTT. Translation gives CASSQDPYSYNSPLHF.